Below, 3 T cell receptor beta chains from the same sample are listed, as sequenced in a study of T cell responses to AZD1222 COVID-19 vaccine. Method: immunoSEQ multiplex PCR; TCRdb's copy keeps in-frame clones and lacks some. Of some 160,000 clones detected, roughly 91% appear once; the ten largest clones hold about 1.8%. The specimen comprised peripheral blood, sampled 28 days after the second AZD1222 dose. All receptors derive from an adult who received the AZD1222 COVID-19 vaccine.

This sequence joins TRBV6-5 and TRBJ2-1; D is uncertain. CDR1 and CDR2 from the germline V gene are MNHEY and SVGAGI. The length of the CDR3 is 15 residues. The germline V and J ends were trimmed by 0 bases and 4 bases, with 10 bases remaining between them. CDR3 nucleotides: TGTGCCAGCAGTTACTCGATGGGTAGTTACAATGAGCAGTTCTTC. This translates into CASSYSMGSYNEQFF.

This chain joins TRBV5-3 and TRBJ2-1; TRBD1 agrees at 8 bases. TRBV5-3 is an ORF, and what it does is uncertain. With 5 bases clipped from V and 7 bases from J, the junction kept 5 bases outside the gene matches. The CDR3 spans 13 residues. CDR3 amino acids: CARRLQGVNEQFF. CDR3 in DNA: TGTGCCAGAAGATTACAGGGGGTAAATGAGCAGTTCTTC.

The chain carries TRBV5-1 and TRBJ2-1; D not resolved. V gave up 0 bases and J gave up 2 bases, with 9 bases separating them. There are 15 residues in the CDR3. CDR1 SGHRS and CDR2 YFSETQ come from the germline V gene. CDR3 sequence (DNA): TGCGCCAGCAGCTTGGAGGGCCCCGCCTACAATGAGCAGTTCTTC. Translating it yields CASSLEGPAYNEQFF.